These T cell receptor beta chains were read from a single sample in a study of glioma-infiltrating T cells after dendritic cell vaccination. TCRdb's table, derived via immunoSEQ multiplex PCR, lists solely in-frame clones and lacks some. Altogether 350 or so clones are present, roughly 92% being singletons, with the ten largest covering 5.5% to 7.5%. Material: tumor tissue, obtained before dendritic cell vaccination. The receptors stem from a human donor with glioblastoma. The CDR3 runs from the conserved cysteine through the conserved F or W. Each record gives: J gene, D gene, clone size, V gene, CDR3 protein, CDR3 DNA. D genes are given only for firm matches. The size entry is marked missing in some rows and otherwise reads once, few, many or a size class.

TRBJ2-3 TRBD1 . TRBV30 CAWSVLQGADTQYF TGTGCCTGGAGTGTACTTCAGGGGGCAGATACGCAGTATTTT
TRBJ2-7 TRBD1 . TRBV5-1 CASSLNPGQGMYEQYF TGCGCCAGCAGCTTGAACCCGGGACAGGGGATGTACGAGCAGTACTTC
TRBJ2-7 . . TRBV9 CASSVGSDEQYF TGTGCCAGCAGCGTAGGGAGCGACGAGCAGTACTTC
TRBJ2-5 . few TRBV5-4 CASSPTGEGETQYF TGTGCCAGCAGCCCCACGGGAGAGGGGGAGACCCAGTACTTC
TRBJ2-2 . . TRBV7-5 CARSDLTIGDVDTGELFF TGTGCCAGAAGTGACCTCACGATAGGAGACGTCGACACCGGGGAGCTGTTTTTT
TRBJ2-1 TRBD2 . TRBV10-3 CAITPGLEGRNEQFF TGTGCCATCACACCGGGACTAGAGGGTCGGAATGAGCAGTTCTTC
TRBJ1-2 . . TRBV6-8 CASSHDSSRKTYGYTF TGTGCCAGCAGTCACGATAGCTCTAGAAAGACCTATGGCTACACCTTC
TRBJ1-2 TRBD1 . TRBV5-1 CASSKDRGYGYTF TGCGCCAGCAGCAAGGACAGGGGCTATGGCTACACCTTC
TRBJ1-5 TRBD1 . TRBV18 CASSLGQGSNQPQHF TGTGCCAGCTCACTGGGACAGGGTAGCAATCAGCCCCAGCATTTT
TRBJ2-7 . . TRBV5-1 CASSLNERGLQTYEQYF TGCGCCAGCAGCTTGAACGAGAGGGGACTGCAAACCTACGAGCAGTACTTC
TRBJ2-3 . . TRBV9 CASSVVTVGTDTQYF TGTGCCAGCAGCGTAGTGACAGTTGGCACAGATACGCAGTATTTT
TRBJ1-2 TRBD1 . TRBV7-2 CASSLGDGTVTDYGYTF TGTGCCAGCAGCTTAGGGGACGGGACAGTGACGGACTATGGCTACACCTTC
TRBJ1-1 . few TRBV14 CASSQASFLNTEAFF TGTGCCAGCAGCCAAGCGAGTTTTCTCAACACTGAAGCTTTCTTT
TRBJ2-3 TRBD2 . TRBV7-6 CANSLGTSGGSDTQYF TGTGCCAACAGCCTCGGGACTAGCGGGGGTTCTGATACGCAGTATTTT
TRBJ1-4 TRBD1 . TRBV7-8 CASSTGQGANEKLFF TGTGCCAGCAGCACTGGACAGGGCGCTAATGAAAAACTGTTTTTT
TRBJ2-4 . . TRBV19 CASSMAYVGGAKNIQYF TGTGCCAGTAGTATGGCTTACGTAGGGGGAGCCAAAAACATTCAGTACTTC
TRBJ2-1 . . TRBV4-2 CASSQEGGTYNEQFF TGTGCCAGCAGCCAAGAGGGCGGGACGTACAATGAGCAGTTCTTC
TRBJ1-1 . . TRBV4-1 CASRPGVNTEAFF TGCGCCAGCCGCCCCGGAGTTAACACTGAAGCTTTCTTT
TRBJ1-5 TRBD1 . TRBV30 CAWTAGTGGNQPQHF TGTGCCTGGACAGCCGGGACAGGGGGCAATCAGCCCCAGCATTTT
TRBJ1-1 . . TRBV30 CAWSAQLNTEAFF TGTGCCTGGAGTGCCCAGTTGAACACTGAAGCTTTCTTT
TRBJ2-1 TRBD2 . TRBV7-9 CASSSAAGGAGYEQFF TGTGCCAGCAGCTCTGCCGCGGGGGGCGCAGGCTATGAGCAGTTCTTC
TRBJ2-6 TRBD1 few TRBV30 CAWSMDRGDYGANVLTF TGTGCCTGGAGTATGGACAGGGGAGACTACGGGGCCAACGTCCTGACTTTC
TRBJ2-1 TRBD2 . TRBV5-1 CASSLGGGYSEQFF TGCGCCAGCAGCTTGGGCGGGGGATACAGTGAGCAGTTCTTC
TRBJ2-1 TRBD2 . TRBV19 CASRNSGGFNEQFF TGTGCCAGTAGGAATAGCGGGGGATTCAATGAGCAGTTCTTC
TRBJ2-3 . . TRBV7-2 CASSSPAGTDTQYF TGTGCCAGCAGCTCGCCCGCGGGCACAGATACGCAGTATTTT
TRBJ1-6 . . TRBV5-6 CASSLSWGLGSPLHF TGTGCCAGCAGCTTGTCTTGGGGGCTTGGTTCACCCCTCCACTTT
TRBJ2-7 TRBD2 . TRBV30 CAWSVPSGGGNEQYF TGTGCCTGGAGTGTACCCAGCGGGGGGGGTAACGAGCAGTACTTC
TRBJ2-2 TRBD1 once TRBV7-9 CASSPGTVNTGELFF TGTGCCAGCAGCCCCGGGACAGTGAACACCGGGGAGCTGTTTTTT
TRBJ1-1 TRBD1 . TRBV29-1 CSVWTGGFTEAFF TGCAGCGTATGGACAGGGGGCTTCACTGAAGCTTTCTTT
TRBJ2-3 TRBD2 . TRBV2 CATRLAGVADTQYF TGTGCCACCAGACTAGCGGGAGTCGCAGATACGCAGTATTTT
TRBJ2-3 TRBD2 . TRBV13 CASSPGLAGGPTDTQYF TGTGCCAGCAGCCCAGGACTAGCGGGGGGGCCCACAGATACGCAGTATTTT
TRBJ2-1 . . TRBV9 CASSHGGPLWEQFF TGTGCCAGCAGCCACGGGGGGCCTCTATGGGAGCAGTTCTTC
TRBJ2-7 TRBD1 . TRBV15 CATRRDRAGLEQYF TGTGCCACCCGACGGGACAGGGCAGGGCTCGAGCAGTACTTC
TRBJ1-4 . . TRBV11-2 CASSLHPRSEKLFF TGTGCCAGCAGCTTACACCCACGGAGTGAAAAACTGTTTTTT
TRBJ2-7 TRBD1 . TRBV6-5 CASSYRTGTGGYEQYF TGTGCCAGCAGTTACCGAACCGGGACAGGGGGCTACGAGCAGTACTTC
TRBJ2-7 . . TRBV11-1 CASSQGSPSLEQYF TGTGCCAGCAGCCAGGGAAGTCCGTCCCTCGAGCAGTACTTC
TRBJ2-1 TRBD2 . TRBV9 CASSPRLAGVNEQFF TGTGCCAGCAGCCCTCGACTAGCGGGAGTAAATGAGCAGTTCTTC
TRBJ2-7 TRBD1 . TRBV7-2 CASAGTATYEQYF TGTGCCAGCGCCGGGACAGCGACCTACGAGCAGTACTTC
TRBJ2-6 . . TRBV21-1 CASSVDIATTLQQSRANVLTF TGTGCCAGCAGCGTTGATATAGCTACAACGCTACAACAAAGTCGGGCCAACGTCCTGACTTTC
TRBJ2-3 . few TRBV7-2 CASSLIDTQYF TGTGCCAGCAGCCTAATAGATACGCAGTATTTT
TRBJ2-1 TRBD2 . TRBV7-2 CASSAYSGEQFF TGTGCCAGCAGCGCCTATAGCGGGGAGCAGTTCTTC
TRBJ2-6 . . TRBV23-1 CASSQSITQQSRANVLTF TGCGCCAGCAGTCAATCGATTACGCAACAAAGTCGGGCCAACGTCCTGACTTTC
TRBJ2-3 TRBD2 . TRBV7-3 CASSSGAGAGDTQYF TGTGCCAGCAGCTCGGGAGCGGGGGCCGGGGATACGCAGTATTTT
TRBJ1-2 TRBD1 . TRBV6-6 CASRPQGDYGYTF TGTGCCAGCAGACCCCAGGGGGACTATGGCTACACCTTC
TRBJ2-7 . . TRBV6-5 CASSSPDSYEQYF TGTGCCAGCAGTTCCCCCGACAGCTACGAGCAGTACTTC
TRBJ2-3 TRBD1 . TRBV2 CASMLGQAHDTQYF TGTGCCAGCATGCTGGGACAGGCACACGATACGCAGTATTTT
TRBJ1-1 . . TRBV29-1 CSVKAAGVGAEAFF TGCAGCGTTAAAGCGGCCGGGGTCGGGGCTGAAGCTTTCTTT
TRBJ2-7 TRBD1 . TRBV5-4 CASSLAGTGAGEQYF TGTGCCAGCAGCTTGGCCGGGACAGGGGCCGGAGAGCAGTACTTC
TRBJ2-2 . . TRBV9 CASNNRVDTGELFF TGTGCCAGCAATAACAGGGTCGACACCGGGGAGCTGTTTTTT
TRBJ2-7 TRBD1 . TRBV7-9 CASSLGRTGNEQYF TGTGCCAGCAGCTTGGGAAGGACAGGGAACGAGCAGTACTTC
TRBJ1-4 . . TRBV20-1 CSARSGWKLFF TGCAGTGCTAGAAGCGGGTGGAAACTGTTTTTT
TRBJ2-1 TRBD1 . TRBV5-6 CASSLVDRDNWNEQFF TGTGCCAGCAGCTTGGTCGACAGGGATAATTGGAATGAGCAGTTCTTC
TRBJ2-5 TRBD2 . TRBV5-1 CASSPEGLQTETQYF TGCGCCAGCAGCCCGGAGGGACTACAGACGGAGACCCAGTACTTC
TRBJ2-7 . few TRBV5-4 CASSLDKYEQYF TGTGCCAGCAGCTTGGATAAATACGAGCAGTACTTC
TRBJ2-1 TRBD1 . TRBV4-1 CASSQDWTGAYNEQFF TGCGCCAGCAGCCAAGATTGGACAGGGGCCTACAATGAGCAGTTCTTC